This T cell receptor beta chain was found in a study of early T cells in non-severe SARS-CoV-2 infection. Individual cDNA molecules were tagged with unique molecular identifiers, the study reported. TCRdb redid the calling of the 5' RACE reads with MiXCR, one entry per CDR3 protein. The sample holds approximately 56,000 distinct CDR3 sequences, 7% to 10% seen once. This clonotype was recorded at least ten times. The germline CDR1 and CDR2 sequences are LNHDA and SQIVND (reference sequence). The CDR3 extends over 12 amino acids. V gave up 7 bases and J gave up 3 bases, with 10 bases separating them. Sequenced material: whole blood. J is TRBJ2-7 and V is TRBV19; D call uncertain. This TCR came from an adult who was a healthcare worker with PCR-confirmed SARS-CoV-2 infection or an uninfected control (not recorded which). CDR3 nucleotides: TGTGCCAGTAACTCGTTGGGCTACGAGCAGTACTTC. This sequence encodes CASNSLGYEQYF.